This TCR beta chain was recovered during a study of cytomegalovirus exposure and HLA in healthy donors. Use of 60 Vbeta and 13 Jbeta primers characterized the PCR. Method: immunoSEQ multiplex PCR; TCRdb's copy keeps in-frame clones and lacks some. The listing records fewer than 150,000 clones. Germline V gives CDR1 MNHEY, CDR2 SVGAGI. CDR3 length equals 15 residues. Trimming took 8 bases from V and 1 from J, leaving 17 bases between them. The clonotype originates from a woman aged 60 to 75 in good health and CMV-seronegative. The chain combines TRBV6-5 with TRBJ1-1, with a weak D call TRBD1 (5 bases). Material: PBMCs. The CDR3 reads CASSVSRRENTEAFF. In DNA form, the CDR3 reads TGTGCCAGCTCGGTGAGCCGCAGGGAGAACACTGAAGCTTTCTTT.